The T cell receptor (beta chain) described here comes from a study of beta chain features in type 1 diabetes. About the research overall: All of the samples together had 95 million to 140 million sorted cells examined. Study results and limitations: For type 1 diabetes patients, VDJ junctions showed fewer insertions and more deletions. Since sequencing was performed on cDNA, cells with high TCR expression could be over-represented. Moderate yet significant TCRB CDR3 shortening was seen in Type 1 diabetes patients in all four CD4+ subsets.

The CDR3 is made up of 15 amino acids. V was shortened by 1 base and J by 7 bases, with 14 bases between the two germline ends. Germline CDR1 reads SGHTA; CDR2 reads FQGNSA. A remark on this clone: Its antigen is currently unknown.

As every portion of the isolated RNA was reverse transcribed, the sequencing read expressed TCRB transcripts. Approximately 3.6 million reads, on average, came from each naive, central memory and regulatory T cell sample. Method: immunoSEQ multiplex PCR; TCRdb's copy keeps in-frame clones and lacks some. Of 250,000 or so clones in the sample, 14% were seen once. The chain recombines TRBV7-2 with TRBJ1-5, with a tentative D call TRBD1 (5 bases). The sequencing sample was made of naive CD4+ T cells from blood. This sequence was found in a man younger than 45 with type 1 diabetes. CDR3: CASSLDGRARQPQHF. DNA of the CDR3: TGTGCCAGCAGCTTAGATGGCAGGGCTCGGCAGCCCCAGCATTTT.